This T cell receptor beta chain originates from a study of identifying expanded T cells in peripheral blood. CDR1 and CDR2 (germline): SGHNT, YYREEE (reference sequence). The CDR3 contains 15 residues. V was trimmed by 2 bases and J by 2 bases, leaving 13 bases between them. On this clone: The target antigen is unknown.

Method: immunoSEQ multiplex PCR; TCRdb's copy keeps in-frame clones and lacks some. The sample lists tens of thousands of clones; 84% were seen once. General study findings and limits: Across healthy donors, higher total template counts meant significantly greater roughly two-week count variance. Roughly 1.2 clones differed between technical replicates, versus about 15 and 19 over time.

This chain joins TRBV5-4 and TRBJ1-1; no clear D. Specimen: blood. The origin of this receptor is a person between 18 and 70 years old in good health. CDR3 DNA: TGTGCCAGCAGCTTTGGTCGGTCTCAAAACACTGAAGCTTTCTTT. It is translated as CASSFGRSQNTEAFF.